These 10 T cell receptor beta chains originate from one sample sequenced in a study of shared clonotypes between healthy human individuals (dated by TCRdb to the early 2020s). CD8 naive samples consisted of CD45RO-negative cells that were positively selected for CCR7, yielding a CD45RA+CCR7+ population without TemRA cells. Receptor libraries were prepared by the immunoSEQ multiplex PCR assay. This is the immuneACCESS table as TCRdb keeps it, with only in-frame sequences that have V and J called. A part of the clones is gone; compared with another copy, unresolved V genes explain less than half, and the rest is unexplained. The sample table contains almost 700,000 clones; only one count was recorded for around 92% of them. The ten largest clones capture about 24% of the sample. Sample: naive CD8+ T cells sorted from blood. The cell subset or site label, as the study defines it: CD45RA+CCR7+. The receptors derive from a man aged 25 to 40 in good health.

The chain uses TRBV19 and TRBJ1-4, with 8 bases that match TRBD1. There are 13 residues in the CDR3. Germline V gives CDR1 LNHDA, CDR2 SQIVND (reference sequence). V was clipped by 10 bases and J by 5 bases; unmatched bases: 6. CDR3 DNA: TGTGCCACTGCCGGGACAGGCAATGAAAAACTGTTTTTT. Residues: CATAGTGNEKLFF.

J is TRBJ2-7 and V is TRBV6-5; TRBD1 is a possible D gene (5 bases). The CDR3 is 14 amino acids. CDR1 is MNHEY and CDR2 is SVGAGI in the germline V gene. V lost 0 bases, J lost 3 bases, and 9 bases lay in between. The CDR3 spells CASSYSSGNYEQYF. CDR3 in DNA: TGTGCCAGCAGTTACTCGTCAGGGAACTACGAGCAGTACTTC.

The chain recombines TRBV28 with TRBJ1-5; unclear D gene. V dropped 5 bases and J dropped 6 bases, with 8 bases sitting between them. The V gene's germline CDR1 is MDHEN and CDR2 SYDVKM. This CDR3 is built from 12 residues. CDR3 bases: TGTGCCAGCAGTCACGTGAGTCAGCCCCAGCATTTT. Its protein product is CASSHVSQPQHF.

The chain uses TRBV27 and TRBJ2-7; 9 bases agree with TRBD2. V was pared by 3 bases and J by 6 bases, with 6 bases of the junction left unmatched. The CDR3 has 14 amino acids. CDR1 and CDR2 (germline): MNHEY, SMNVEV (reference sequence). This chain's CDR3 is CASSFAGGPVEQYF. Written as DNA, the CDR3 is TGTGCCAGCAGTTTTGCGGGAGGGCCTGTCGAGCAGTACTTC.

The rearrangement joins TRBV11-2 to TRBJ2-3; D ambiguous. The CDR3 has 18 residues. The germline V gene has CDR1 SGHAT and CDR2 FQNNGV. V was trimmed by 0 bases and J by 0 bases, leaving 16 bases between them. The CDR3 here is CASSLDNLVPRSTDTQYF. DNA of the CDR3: TGTGCCAGCAGCTTAGACAACCTTGTCCCCCGAAGCACAGATACGCAGTATTTT.

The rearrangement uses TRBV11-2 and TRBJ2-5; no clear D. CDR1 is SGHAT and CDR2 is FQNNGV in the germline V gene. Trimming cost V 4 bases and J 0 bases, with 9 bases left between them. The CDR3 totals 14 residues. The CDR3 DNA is TGTGCCAGCAGCTATGGAACGTACCAAGAGACCCAGTACTTC. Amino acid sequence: CASSYGTYQETQYF. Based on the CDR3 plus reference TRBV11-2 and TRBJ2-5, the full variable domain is EAGVAQSPRYKIIEKRQSVAFWCNPISGHATLYWYQQILGQGPKLLIQFQNNGVVDDSQLPKDRFSAERLKGVDSTLKIQPAKLEDSAVYLCASSYGTYQETQYFGPGTRLLVL.

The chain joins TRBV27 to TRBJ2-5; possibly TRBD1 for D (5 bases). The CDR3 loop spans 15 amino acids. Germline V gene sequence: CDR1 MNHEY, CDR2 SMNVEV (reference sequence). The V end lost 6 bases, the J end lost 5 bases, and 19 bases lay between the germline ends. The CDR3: CASSRQSVVSETQYF. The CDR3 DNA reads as TGTGCCAGCAGCCGACAGAGTGTGGTATCCGAGACCCAGTACTTC.

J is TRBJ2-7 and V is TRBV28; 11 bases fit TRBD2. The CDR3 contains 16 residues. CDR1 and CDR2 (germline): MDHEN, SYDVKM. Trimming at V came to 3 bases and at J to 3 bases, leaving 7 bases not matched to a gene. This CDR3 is CASSFLLAGGLYEQYF. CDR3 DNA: TGTGCCAGCAGTTTCCTCCTAGCGGGAGGCCTCTACGAGCAGTACTTC.

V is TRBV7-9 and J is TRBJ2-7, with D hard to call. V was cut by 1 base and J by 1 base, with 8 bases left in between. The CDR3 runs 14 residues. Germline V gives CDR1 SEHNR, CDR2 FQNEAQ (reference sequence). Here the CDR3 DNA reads TGTGCCAGCAGCTTAGTTGACGTATCCTACGAGCAGTACTTC. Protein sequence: CASSLVDVSYEQYF.

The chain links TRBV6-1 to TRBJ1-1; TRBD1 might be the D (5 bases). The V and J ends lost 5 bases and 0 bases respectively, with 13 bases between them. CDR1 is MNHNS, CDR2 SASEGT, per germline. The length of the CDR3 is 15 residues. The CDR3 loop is CASSPLGTVNTEAFF. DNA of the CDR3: TGTGCCAGCAGTCCCCTGGGGACGGTGAACACTGAAGCTTTCTTT.